The 11 T cell receptor beta chains below were found in one sample sequenced in a study of cytomegalovirus exposure and HLA in healthy donors. Use of 60 Vbeta and 13 Jbeta primers characterized the PCR. Here immunoSEQ multiplex PCR was the method, and the copy in TCRdb shows in-frame clones only, minus some. Found here are 150,000 to 200,000 clones, roughly four fifths of them singletons; the top ten hold roughly 0.99%. The specimen was PBMCs. The receptors come from a woman aged 40 to 55 in good health and CMV-seronegative.

The J gene is TRBJ2-1, the V gene TRBV6-1, with 12 bases matching TRBD2. Losses at the gene ends were 3 bases for V and 9 bases for J; bases not matched to a gene: 3. Germline CDR1 and CDR2: MNHNS and SASEGT. This CDR3 spans 14 amino acids. CDR3: CASSETSGSGEQFF. The DNA for the CDR3 is TGTGCCAGCAGTGAGACTAGCGGGAGCGGTGAGCAGTTCTTC.

The J gene is TRBJ1-2, the V gene TRBV29-1, with D tentatively TRBD1 (5 bases). The length of the CDR3 is 15 residues. Per germline, CDR1 SQVTM and CDR2 ANQGSEA. With 2 bases removed from V and 6 bases from J, the gap between germline ends came to 19 bases. The CDR3 protein is CSVEKVGGSLDGYTF. CDR3 DNA: TGCAGCGTTGAAAAAGTCGGGGGGTCGTTGGATGGCTACACCTTC.

The chain has TRBV18 and TRBJ1-1; a possible D gene is TRBD1 (5 bases). With 4 bases removed from V and 2 bases from J, the gap between germline ends came to 14 bases. This CDR3 is built from 15 residues. Germline CDR1 is KGHSH and CDR2 is LQKENI. CDR3 nucleotide sequence: TGTGCCAGCTCACACGATCAGGGCTTTAACACTGAAGCTTTCTTT. Protein: CASSHDQGFNTEAFF.

This clone has more than one count but fewer than ten. This chain joins TRBV18 and TRBJ1-3; D is ambiguous. This CDR3 spans 15 amino acids. Germline values: CDR1 KGHSH, CDR2 LQKENI. V lost 5 bases and J lost 0, with 11 bases in between. The DNA of the CDR3 is TGTGCCAGCTCAGAAAGACGGAGCTCTGGAAACACCATATATTTT. Translation: CASSERRSSGNTIYF. Full variable domain (outside the CDR3, taken from reference TRBV18 and TRBJ1-3): NAGVMQNPRHLVRRRGQEARLRCSPMKGHSHVYWYRQLPEEGLKFMVYLQKENIIDESGMPKERFSAEFPKEGPSILRIQQVVRGDSAAYFCASSERRSSGNTIYFGEGSWLTVV.

As regards this clone: At one boundary the junction diverges from the germline segment, which might be a read error. The J gene is TRBJ2-1, the V gene TRBV7-7; the match to TRBD2 covers 8 bases. Germline V lookup: CDR1 SSHAT, CDR2 FNYEAQ (reference sequence). The CDR3 contains 17 residues. The chain's CDR3 is CASSLEVSGKSGDEQFF. The CDR3, as DNA: TGTGCTAGCAGCTTAGAGGTTAGCGGGAAGTCGGGAGATGAGCAGTTCTTC.

The chain links TRBV5-1 to TRBJ2-5, with 11 bases identical to TRBD2. The germline CDR1 and CDR2 sequences are SGHRS and YFSETQ. With V trimmed by 4 bases and J by 7 bases, 6 bases remained unmatched. The CDR3 extends over 14 amino acids. The CDR3, as DNA: TGCGCCAGCAGCGCGACTAGCGGGACGACGACCCAGTACTTC. Translated, it gives CASSATSGTTTQYF.

The chain joins TRBV7-3 to TRBJ2-1; D is uncertain. This CDR3 has 13 residues. V was cut by 1 base and J by 5 bases, with 6 bases left in between. Germline-derived CDR1 and CDR2 are SGHTA and FQGTGA. CDR3 loop: CASSLSRDNEQFF. Written as DNA, the CDR3 is TGTGCCAGCAGCTTAAGTCGAGACAATGAGCAGTTCTTC.

This clone was seen only a few times. The chain carries TRBV7-3 and TRBJ2-3, with no clear D. The germline V and J ends were trimmed by 3 bases and 2 bases, with 12 bases remaining between them. CDR1 is SGHTA and CDR2 is FQGTGA in the germline V gene. The CDR3 totals 15 residues. CDR3 DNA sequence: TGTGCCAGCAGCTTTTTTCTCGCAGACACAGATACGCAGTATTTT. It yields the protein CASSFFLADTDTQYF.

CDR3 in amino acids: CASSSGLGEGQPQHF. The CDR3 nucleotides read TGTGCCAGCAGCTCAGGTTTGGGGGAGGGTCAGCCCCAGCATTTT. The chain joins TRBV9 to TRBJ1-5; D perhaps matches TRBD1 (5 bases). The CDR3 loop spans 15 amino acids. Germline CDR1 reads SGDLS; CDR2 reads YYNGEE. Trimming pared 4 bases from V and 6 bases from J, leaving 17 bases between.

The chain joins TRBV7-2 to TRBJ1-1; no clear D. Per the germline V gene, CDR1 is SGHTA and CDR2 is FQGNSA. The CDR3 is made up of 11 amino acids. V was trimmed by 7 bases and J by 2 bases, leaving 5 bases between them. This CDR3 reads CASISNTEAFF. In nucleotides, the CDR3 is TGTGCCAGCATCTCCAACACTGAAGCTTTCTTT.

The chain links TRBV27 to TRBJ2-1, with 10 bases lining up with TRBD2. Germline CDR1 and CDR2: MNHEY and SMNVEV (reference sequence). The ends lost 3 bases at V and 6 bases at J; junction bases unmatched: 8. The CDR3 consists of 16 residues. Here the CDR3 reads CASSLKGLAQTNEQFF. DNA for the CDR3: TGTGCCAGCAGTTTGAAGGGACTAGCGCAAACCAATGAGCAGTTCTTC.